The clone carrying this T cell receptor beta chain has only a few counts. The V gene's germline CDR1 is SGHDT and CDR2 YYEEEE. Between the trimmed V and J ends, which lost 3 bases and 3 bases, there was a span of 15 bases. The CDR3 spans 16 residues. The sample comes from a study of response to subunit inactivated influenza vaccine. MiXCR, applied by TCRdb to the RT-PCR reads, yields one record per CDR3 protein. The sample records more than 450,000 distinct CDR3 sequences, roughly 10% being singletons. Sequences were derived from PBMCs from blood, sampled on the day of vaccination. The TCR comes from a man aged 45-65 years who received an inactivated influenza vaccine. The gene calls are TRBV5-6 and TRBJ2-2; possible D gene TRBD2, 6 bases. The CDR3 nucleotides are TGTGCCAGCAGCTCGGGGACTGACACATACACCGGGGAGCTGTTTTTT. Encoded protein: CASSSGTDTYTGELFF.